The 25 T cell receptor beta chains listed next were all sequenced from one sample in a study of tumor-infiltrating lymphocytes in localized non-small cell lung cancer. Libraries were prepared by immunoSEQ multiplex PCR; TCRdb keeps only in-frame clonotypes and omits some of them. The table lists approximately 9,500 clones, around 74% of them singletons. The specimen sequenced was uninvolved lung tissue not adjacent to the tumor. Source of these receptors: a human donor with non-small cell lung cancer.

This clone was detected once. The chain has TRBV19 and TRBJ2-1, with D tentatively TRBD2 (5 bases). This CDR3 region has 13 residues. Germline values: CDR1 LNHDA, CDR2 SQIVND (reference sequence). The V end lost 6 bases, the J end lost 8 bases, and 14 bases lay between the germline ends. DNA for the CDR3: TGTGCCAGTAGCTCACTAGTTCTGGATGAGCAGTTCTTC. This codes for CASSSLVLDEQFF.

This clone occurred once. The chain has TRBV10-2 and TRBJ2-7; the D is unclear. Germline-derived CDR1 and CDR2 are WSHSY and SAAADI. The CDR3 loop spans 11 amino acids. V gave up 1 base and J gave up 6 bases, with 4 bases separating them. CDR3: CASSELSEQYF. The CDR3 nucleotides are TGCGCCAGCAGTGAGTTAAGCGAGCAGTACTTC.

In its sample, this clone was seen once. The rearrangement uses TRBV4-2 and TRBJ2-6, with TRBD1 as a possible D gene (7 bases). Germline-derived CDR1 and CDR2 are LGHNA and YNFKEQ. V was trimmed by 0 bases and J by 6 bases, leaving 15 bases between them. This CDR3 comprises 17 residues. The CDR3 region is CASSQDGSGGQANVLTF. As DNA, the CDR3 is TGTGCCAGCAGCCAAGACGGGTCAGGGGGGCAGGCCAACGTCCTGACTTTC.

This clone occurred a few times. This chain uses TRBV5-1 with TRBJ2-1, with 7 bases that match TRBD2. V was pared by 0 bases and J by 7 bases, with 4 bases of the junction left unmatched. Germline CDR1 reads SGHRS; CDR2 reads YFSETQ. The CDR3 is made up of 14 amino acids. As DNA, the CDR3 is TGCGCCAGCAGCTTGGGCGGGAGTTCGAATGAGCAGTTCTTC. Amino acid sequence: CASSLGGSSNEQFF.

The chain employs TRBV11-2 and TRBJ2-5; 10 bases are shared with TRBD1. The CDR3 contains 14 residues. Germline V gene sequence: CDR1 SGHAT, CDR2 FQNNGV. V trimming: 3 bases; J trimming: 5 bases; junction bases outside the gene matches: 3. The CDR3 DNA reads TGTGCCAGCAGCTTTGACAGGGGGCCGGAGACCCAGTACTTC. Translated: CASSFDRGPETQYF.

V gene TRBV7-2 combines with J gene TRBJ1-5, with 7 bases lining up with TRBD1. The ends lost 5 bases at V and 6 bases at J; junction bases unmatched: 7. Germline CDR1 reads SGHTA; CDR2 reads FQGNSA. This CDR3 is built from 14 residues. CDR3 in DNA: TGTGCCAGCAGCCACACAGGGGTCGCTCAGCCCCAGCATTTT. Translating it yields CASSHTGVAQPQHF. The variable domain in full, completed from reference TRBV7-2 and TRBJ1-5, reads GAGVSQSPSNKVTEKGKDVELRCDPISGHTALYWYRQSLGQGLEFLIYFQGNSAPDKSGLPSDRFSAERTGGSVSTLTIQRTQQEDSAVYLCASSHTGVAQPQHFGDGTRLSIL.

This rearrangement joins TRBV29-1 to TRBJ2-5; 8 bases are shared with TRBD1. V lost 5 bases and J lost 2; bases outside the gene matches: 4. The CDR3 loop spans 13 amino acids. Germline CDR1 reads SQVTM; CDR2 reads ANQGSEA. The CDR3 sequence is CSVNRGSQETQYF. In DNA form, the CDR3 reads TGCAGCGTTAACAGGGGGAGTCAAGAGACCCAGTACTTC. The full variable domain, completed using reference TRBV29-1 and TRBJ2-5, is SAVISQKPSRDICQRGTSLTIQCQVDSQVTMMFWYRQQPGQSLTLIATANQGSEATYESGFVIDKFPISRPNLTFSTLTVSNMSPEDSSIYLCSVNRGSQETQYFGPGTRLLVL.

CDR3 DNA sequence: TGTGCCAGCAGCGTAGGAGAGGGGAGGGGAGGGAGCTATGGCTACACCTTC. It encodes CASSVGEGRGGSYGYTF. V is TRBV9 and J is TRBJ1-2; a weak D match, TRBD1 (5 bases). From germline, CDR1 is SGDLS and CDR2 YYNGEE. With 0 bases removed from V and 4 bases from J, the gap between germline ends came to 19 bases. The length of the CDR3 is 17 residues.

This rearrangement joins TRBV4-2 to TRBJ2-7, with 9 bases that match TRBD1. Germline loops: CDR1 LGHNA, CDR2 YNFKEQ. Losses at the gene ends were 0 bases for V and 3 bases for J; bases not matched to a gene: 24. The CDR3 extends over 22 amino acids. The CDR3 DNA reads TGTGCCAGCAGCCAAGAAGCGTCGTATCGGGACAGGGCCCCCATATTAAACTACGAGCAGTACTTC. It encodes CASSQEASYRDRAPILNYEQYF.

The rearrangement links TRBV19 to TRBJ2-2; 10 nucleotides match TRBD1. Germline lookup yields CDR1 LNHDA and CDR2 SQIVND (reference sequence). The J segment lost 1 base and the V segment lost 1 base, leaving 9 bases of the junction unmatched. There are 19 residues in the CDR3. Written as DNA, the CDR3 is TGTGCCAGTAGTATAGCCCCCCGGACAGGGGGAAGGAACACCGGGGAGCTGTTTTTT. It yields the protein CASSIAPRTGGRNTGELFF. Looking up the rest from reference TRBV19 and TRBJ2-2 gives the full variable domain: DGGITQSPKYLFRKEGQNVTLSCEQNLNHDAMYWYRQDPGQGLRLIYYSQIVNDFQKGDIAEGYSVSREKKESFPLTVTSAQKNPTAFYLCASSIAPRTGGRNTGELFFGEGSRLTVL.

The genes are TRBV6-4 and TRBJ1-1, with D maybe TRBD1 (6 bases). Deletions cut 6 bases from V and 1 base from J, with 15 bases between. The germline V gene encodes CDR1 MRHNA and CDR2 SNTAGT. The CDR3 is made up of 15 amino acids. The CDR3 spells CASSLLQGGNTEAFF. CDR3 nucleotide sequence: TGTGCCAGCAGCTTATTACAGGGCGGGAACACTGAAGCTTTCTTT.

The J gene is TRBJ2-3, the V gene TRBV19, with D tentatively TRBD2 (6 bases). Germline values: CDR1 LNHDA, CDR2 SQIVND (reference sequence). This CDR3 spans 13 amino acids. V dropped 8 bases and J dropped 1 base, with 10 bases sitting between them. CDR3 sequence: CASAGSRTDTQYF. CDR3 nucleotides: TGTGCCAGTGCCGGGAGCCGCACAGATACGCAGTATTTT.

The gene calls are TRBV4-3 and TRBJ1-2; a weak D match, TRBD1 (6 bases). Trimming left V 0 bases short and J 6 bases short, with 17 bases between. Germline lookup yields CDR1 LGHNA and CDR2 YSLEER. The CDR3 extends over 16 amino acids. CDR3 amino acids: CASSQDRGGRGDGYTF. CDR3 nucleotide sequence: TGCGCCAGCAGCCAAGATAGGGGGGGGCGCGGGGATGGCTACACCTTC.

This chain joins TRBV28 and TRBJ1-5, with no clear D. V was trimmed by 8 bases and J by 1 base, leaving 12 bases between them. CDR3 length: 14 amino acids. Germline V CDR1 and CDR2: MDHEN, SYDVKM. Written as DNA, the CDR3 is TGTGCCAGCGAGGCTTCGGGGAGCAATCAGCCCCAGCATTTT. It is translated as CASEASGSNQPQHF.

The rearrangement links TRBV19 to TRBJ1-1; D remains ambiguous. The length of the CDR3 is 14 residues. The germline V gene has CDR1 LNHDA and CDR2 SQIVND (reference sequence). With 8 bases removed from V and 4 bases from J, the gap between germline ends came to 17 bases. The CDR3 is CASSQQVSATEAFF. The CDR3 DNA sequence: TGTGCCAGTTCCCAGCAGGTCAGTGCCACTGAAGCTTTCTTT.

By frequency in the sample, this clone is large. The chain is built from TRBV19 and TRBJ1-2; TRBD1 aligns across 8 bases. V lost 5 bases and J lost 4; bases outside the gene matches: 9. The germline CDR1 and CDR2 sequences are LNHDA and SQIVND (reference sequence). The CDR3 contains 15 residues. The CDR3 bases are TGTGCCAGTAGTGCCGCAGGGGGCTCTGGCTATGGCTACACCTTC. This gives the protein CASSAAGGSGYGYTF.

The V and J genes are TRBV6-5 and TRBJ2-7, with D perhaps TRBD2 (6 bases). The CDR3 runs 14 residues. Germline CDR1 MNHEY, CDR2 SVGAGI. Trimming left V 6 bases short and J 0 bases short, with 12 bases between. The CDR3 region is CASRRDFSSYEQYF. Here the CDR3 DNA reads TGTGCCAGCAGGCGGGACTTTAGCTCCTACGAGCAGTACTTC.

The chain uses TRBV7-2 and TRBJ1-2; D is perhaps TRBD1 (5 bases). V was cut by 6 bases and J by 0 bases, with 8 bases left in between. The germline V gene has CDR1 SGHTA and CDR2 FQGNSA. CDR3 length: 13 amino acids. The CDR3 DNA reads TGTGCCAGCAGACGACAGACTAACTATGGCTACACCTTC. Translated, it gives CASRRQTNYGYTF.

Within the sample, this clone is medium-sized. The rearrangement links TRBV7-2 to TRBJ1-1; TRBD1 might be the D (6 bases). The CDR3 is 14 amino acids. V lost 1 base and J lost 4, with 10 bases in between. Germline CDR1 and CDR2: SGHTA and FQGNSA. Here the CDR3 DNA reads TGTGCCAGCAGCTTAGATAACAGGGCCACTGAAGCTTTCTTT. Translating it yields CASSLDNRATEAFF.

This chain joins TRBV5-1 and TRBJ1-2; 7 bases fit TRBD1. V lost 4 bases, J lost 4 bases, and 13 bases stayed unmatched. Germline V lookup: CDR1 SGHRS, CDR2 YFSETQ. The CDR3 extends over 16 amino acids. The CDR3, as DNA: TGCGCCAGCAGCCCCTACGGACAGGACCCGATCTATGGCTACACCTTC. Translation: CASSPYGQDPIYGYTF.

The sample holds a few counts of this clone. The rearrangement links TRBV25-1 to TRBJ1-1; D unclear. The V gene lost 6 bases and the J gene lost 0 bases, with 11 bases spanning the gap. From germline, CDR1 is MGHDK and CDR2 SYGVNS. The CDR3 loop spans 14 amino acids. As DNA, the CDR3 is TGTGCCAGCAGCGCCCGTGGCCTGAACACTGAAGCTTTCTTT. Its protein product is CASSARGLNTEAFF.

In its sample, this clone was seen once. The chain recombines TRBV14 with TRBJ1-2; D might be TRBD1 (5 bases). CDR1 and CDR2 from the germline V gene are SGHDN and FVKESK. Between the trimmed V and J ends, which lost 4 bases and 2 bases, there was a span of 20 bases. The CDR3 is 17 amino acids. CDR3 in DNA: TGTGCCAGCAGCCTAAAGCCCTCCGGGACGGTGAACTATGGCTACACCTTC. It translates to CASSLKPSGTVNYGYTF.

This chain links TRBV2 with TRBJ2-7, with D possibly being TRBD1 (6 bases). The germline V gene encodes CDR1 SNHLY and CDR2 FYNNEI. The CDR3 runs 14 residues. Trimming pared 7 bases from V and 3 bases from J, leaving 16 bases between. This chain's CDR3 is CASTPGRGNYEQYF. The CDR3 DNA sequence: TGTGCCAGCACCCCTGGAAGGGGGAACTACGAGCAGTACTTC.

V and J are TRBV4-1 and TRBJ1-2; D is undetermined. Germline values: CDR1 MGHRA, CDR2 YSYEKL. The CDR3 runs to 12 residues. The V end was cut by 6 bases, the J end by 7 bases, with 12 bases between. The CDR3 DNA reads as TGCGCCAGCAGAGGAGGGCGTATTGGCTACACCTTC. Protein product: CASRGGRIGYTF.

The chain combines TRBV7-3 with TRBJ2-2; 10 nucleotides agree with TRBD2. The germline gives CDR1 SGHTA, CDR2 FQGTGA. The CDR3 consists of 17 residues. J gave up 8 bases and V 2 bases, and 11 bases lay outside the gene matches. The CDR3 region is CASSLGGLAGAQGELFF. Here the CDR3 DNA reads TGTGCCAGCAGCTTAGGAGGGCTAGCGGGAGCTCAAGGGGAGCTGTTTTTT.